The 18 T cell receptor beta chains listed next were all sequenced from one sample in a study of blood T cells in healthy people across ages. For the second PCR, which ran for 7 to 11 cycles, a sample-barcoded 5' primer and a J-beta primer mix were used. TCRdb re-called the 5' RACE reads through MiXCR, storing one row per CDR3 protein. The sample carries approximately 1.5 million distinct CDR3 sequences, 30% to 35% recorded once. Sequencing was carried out using blood. The source is a woman in her twenties or thirties in good health.

The gene calls are TRBV20-1 and TRBJ1-1; TRBD1 aligns across 8 bases. Unmatched junction bases numbered 5, after V lost 1 base and J lost 4 bases. Germline loops: CDR1 DFQATT, CDR2 SNEGSKA (reference sequence). This CDR3 has 14 residues. CDR3 coding DNA: TGCAGTGCTAGAGGCAGGGGGCTTCGCACTGAAGCTTTCTTT. As protein: CSARGRGLRTEAFF.

A few counts support this clonotype. This chain links TRBV20-1 with TRBJ2-1; D gene unclear. CDR1 and CDR2 (germline): DFQATT, SNEGSKA (reference sequence). The CDR3 has 16 amino acids. Trimming cost V 0 bases and J 1 base, with 13 bases left between them. The CDR3 region has the DNA TGCAGTGCTAGAGATCAGTCGGCTGGTTCCTACAATGAGCAGTTCTTC. Its protein product is CSARDQSAGSYNEQFF.

With respect to this clonotype: With a much larger clone just one base away, this may be a read error. V is TRBV7-2 and J is TRBJ1-1, with 8 bases lining up with TRBD1. Germline CDR1 reads SGHTA; CDR2 reads FQGNSA. This CDR3 is built from 13 residues. CDR3 in amino acids: CAGSSDRATEAFF. The CDR3 DNA is TGTGCCGGCAGCTCGGACAGGGCCACTGAAGCTTTCTTT.

The sample holds many counts of this clonotype. V is TRBV7-3 and J is TRBJ2-7; 8 bases agree with TRBD2. Per the germline V gene, CDR1 is SGHTA and CDR2 is FQGTGA. The CDR3 covers 15 residues. V gave up 8 bases and J gave up 0 bases; unmatched junction bases: 9. Here the CDR3 reads CASSLSGGPSYEQYF. CDR3 coding DNA: TGTGCCAGCTCCCTCAGCGGGGGCCCCTCCTACGAGCAGTACTTC.

This chain joins TRBV9 and TRBJ1-4, with TRBD1 matching over 8 bases. CDR3 length: 16 amino acids. V dropped 4 bases and J dropped 10; count of bases not matched to a gene: 15. Germline lookup yields CDR1 SGDLS and CDR2 YYNGEE. This CDR3 is CASSPQTGQDWGKLFF. In nucleotides, the CDR3 is TGTGCCAGCAGCCCCCAAACGGGACAGGATTGGGGAAAACTGTTTTTT.

The chain links TRBV9 to TRBJ2-7; 9 bases map to TRBD2. The ends lost 4 bases at V and 2 bases at J; junction bases unmatched: 7. This CDR3 comprises 15 residues. CDR1 and CDR2 from the germline V gene are SGDLS and YYNGEE. The CDR3 nucleotides read TGTGCCAGCAGCCCGCGGGAGCGGGAGGCCTACGAGCAGTACTTC. This sequence encodes CASSPREREAYEQYF.

This clonotype was observed at least ten times. The chain has TRBV7-2 and TRBJ1-2, with a weak D call TRBD1 (6 bases). This CDR3 has 12 residues. CDR1 SGHTA and CDR2 FQGNSA come from the germline V gene. V shed 4 bases and J shed 8 bases, with 11 bases lying between them. The CDR3 loop is CASSSHRDGYTF. DNA of the CDR3: TGTGCCAGCAGCTCCCACAGGGACGGCTACACCTTC.

A few counts support this clonotype. The rearrangement links TRBV7-9 to TRBJ2-5; a weak D match, TRBD2 (7 bases). Germline CDR1 reads SEHNR; CDR2 reads FQNEAQ (reference sequence). Deletions cut 5 bases from V and 0 bases from J, with 13 bases between. The CDR3 is 15 residues long. The CDR3 DNA reads as TGTGCCAGCAGCCCCCCGGGGGGCAACCAAGAGACCCAGTACTTC. Amino acids: CASSPPGGNQETQYF. The whole variable domain, remainder taken from reference TRBV7-9 and TRBJ2-5, is DTGVSQNPRHKITKRGQNVTFRCDPISEHNRLYWYRQTLGQGPEFLTYFQNEAQLEKSRLLSDRFSAERPKGSFSTLEIQRTEQGDSAMYLCASSPPGGNQETQYFGPGTRLLVL.

The CDR3 loop is CASSLRLAIYNEQFF. CDR3 bases: TGTGCCAGCAGCTTAAGACTAGCGATCTACAATGAGCAGTTCTTC. This chain connects TRBV5-5 to TRBJ2-1; TRBD2 agrees at 8 bases. The CDR3 runs to 15 residues. CDR1 SGHKS and CDR2 YYEKEE come from the germline V gene (reference sequence). V trimming: 2 bases; J trimming: 3 bases; junction bases outside the gene matches: 4.

The sample holds a few counts of this clonotype. The V and J genes are TRBV4-2 and TRBJ2-1; TRBD2 aligns across 11 bases. The V segment lost 3 bases and the J segment 1 base; nucleotides outside the gene matches: 14. The CDR3 is 20 residues long. Germline-derived CDR1 and CDR2 are LGHNA and YNFKEQ. CDR3: CASSHHLAGGSPLSYNEQFF. In nucleotides, the CDR3 is TGTGCCAGCAGCCATCATCTAGCGGGAGGTTCCCCCCTATCCTACAATGAGCAGTTCTTC.

This clonotype was seen more than once but under ten times. Its ends do not fully match the called genes, so a read error is possible. The rearrangement uses TRBV5-1 and TRBJ1-2; 9 bases line up with TRBD1. Germline CDR1 reads SGHRS; CDR2 reads YFSETQ. This CDR3 is 15 amino acids long. The CDR3 region has the DNA TGTGCCAGCAGCCTAGGGACAGGGCCTAACTATGGCTACACCTTC. Encoded protein: CASSLGTGPNYGYTF.

The chain has TRBV9 and TRBJ2-2; D perhaps matches TRBD1 (5 bases). Trimming pared 0 bases from V and 11 bases from J, leaving 8 bases between. Germline CDR1 SGDLS, CDR2 YYNGEE. There are 12 residues in the CDR3. CDR3 loop: CASSVVQGELFF. The DNA for the CDR3 is TGTGCCAGCAGCGTAGTTCAGGGCGAGCTGTTTTTT. Full variable domain (remainder filled in from reference TRBV9 and TRBJ2-2): DSGVTQTPKHLITATGQRVTLRCSPRSGDLSVYWYQQSLDQGLQFLIQYYNGEERAKGNILERFSAQQFPDLHSELNLSSLELGDSALYFCASSVVQGELFFGEGSRLTVL.

The rearrangement joins TRBV12-3 or TRBV12-4 to TRBJ1-3; D call uncertain. This CDR3 is 16 amino acids long. V was pared by 4 bases and J by 0 bases, with 13 bases between. The CDR3: CASSSTWKVSGNTIYF. CDR3 DNA sequence: TGTGCCAGCAGTTCAACTTGGAAGGTCTCTGGAAACACCATATATTTT.

Ten or more counts support this clonotype. The rearrangement uses TRBV20-1 and TRBJ2-7; D not resolved. CDR3 length: 13 residues. V lost 3 bases to trimming and J lost 0 bases, with 9 bases between them. CDR1 and CDR2 from the germline V gene are DFQATT and SNEGSKA (reference sequence). CDR3 nucleotides: TGCAGTGCTAGGGCCCCCACCTCCTACGAGCAGTACTTC. This sequence encodes CSARAPTSYEQYF.

This clonotype was observed a handful of times. V usage is TRBV6-5 and J usage is TRBJ2-3, with 7 positions matching TRBD2. CDR1 is MNHEY, CDR2 SVGAGI, per germline. CDR3 length equals 16 residues. V lost 6 bases and J lost 0; bases outside the gene matches: 9. The CDR3 spells CASSLRAGVSTDTQYF. The DNA for the CDR3 is TGTGCCAGCAGCCTCAGGGCGGGAGTGAGCACAGATACGCAGTATTTT.

On this clonotype: One junction end disagrees with the germline gene, perhaps due to a read error. The chain combines TRBV5-1 with TRBJ1-1; D not resolved. The CDR3 totals 15 residues. Germline V CDR1 and CDR2: SGHRS, YFSETQ. CDR3 in amino acids: CASSSTSPSNTGAFF. The CDR3, as DNA: TGCGCCAGCAGCTCGACATCCCCATCGAACACTGGAGCTTTCTTT.

This chain links TRBV6-4 with TRBJ1-6; D perhaps matches TRBD1 (5 bases). Germline CDR1 is MRHNA and CDR2 is SNTAGT. With 6 bases removed from V and 7 bases from J, the gap between germline ends came to 19 bases. CDR3 length: 16 residues. Here the CDR3 reads CASSLLGPGRNSPLHF. CDR3 nucleotides: TGTGCCAGCAGCCTTCTCGGCCCGGGGCGCAATTCACCCCTCCACTTT.

Written as DNA, the CDR3 is TGCAGTGCTACTGGGGGTCAGGAGCAGTACTTC. Translated: CSATGGQEQYF. The chain has TRBV20-1 and TRBJ2-7; the D call may be TRBD1 or TRBD2 (5 bases each). Germline assignment: CDR1 DFQATT and CDR2 SNEGSKA (reference sequence). The CDR3 is 11 amino acids. V lost 4 bases, J lost 7 bases, and 11 bases lay in between.